This T cell receptor beta chain was sequenced for a study of blood T cell repertoires in COVID-19. Study as a whole: The study drew acute and convalescent COVID-19 samples from the United States, Italy and Spain. From T cells, B-cell-depleted T cells, or PBMCs came the material, which was cDNA or gDNA.

As originally analysed: Reference gene primer amplification gave estimated nucleated cell counts. Generated by immunoSEQ multiplex PCR, the TCRdb table keeps only in-frame clones and is missing some. Clone size and V and J calls were adopted from that table, with D and trimming inferred from the DNA. The sample contains under 100,000 clones, 85% to 90% of which appear only once. The germline V gene has CDR1 KGHSH and CDR2 LQKENI. V was clipped by 0 bases and J by 8 bases, with 8 bases between them. This CDR3 region has 13 residues. The origin of this receptor is a man in his forties or fifties with active COVID-19. Sequences were obtained from peripheral blood. The chain joins TRBV18 to TRBJ2-1; unclear D gene. CDR3 residues: CASSPPSSDEQFF. The CDR3 DNA is TGTGCCAGCTCACCACCGTCTTCAGATGAGCAGTTCTTC.